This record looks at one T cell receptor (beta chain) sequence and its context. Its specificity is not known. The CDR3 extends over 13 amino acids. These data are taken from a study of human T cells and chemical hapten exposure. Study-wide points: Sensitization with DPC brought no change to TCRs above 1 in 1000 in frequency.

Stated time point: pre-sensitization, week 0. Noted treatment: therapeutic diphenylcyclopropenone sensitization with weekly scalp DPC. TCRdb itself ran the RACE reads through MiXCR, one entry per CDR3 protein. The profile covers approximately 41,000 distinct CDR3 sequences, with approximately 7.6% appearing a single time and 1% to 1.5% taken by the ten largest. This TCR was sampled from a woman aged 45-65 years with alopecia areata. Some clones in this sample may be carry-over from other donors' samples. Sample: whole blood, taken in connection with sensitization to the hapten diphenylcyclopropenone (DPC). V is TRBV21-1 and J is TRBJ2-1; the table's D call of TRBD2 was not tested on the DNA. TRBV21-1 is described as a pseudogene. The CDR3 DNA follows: TGTGCCAGCAGCAAAGTACTAGCGGGGAAGCAGTTCTTC. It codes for CASSKVLAGKQFF.